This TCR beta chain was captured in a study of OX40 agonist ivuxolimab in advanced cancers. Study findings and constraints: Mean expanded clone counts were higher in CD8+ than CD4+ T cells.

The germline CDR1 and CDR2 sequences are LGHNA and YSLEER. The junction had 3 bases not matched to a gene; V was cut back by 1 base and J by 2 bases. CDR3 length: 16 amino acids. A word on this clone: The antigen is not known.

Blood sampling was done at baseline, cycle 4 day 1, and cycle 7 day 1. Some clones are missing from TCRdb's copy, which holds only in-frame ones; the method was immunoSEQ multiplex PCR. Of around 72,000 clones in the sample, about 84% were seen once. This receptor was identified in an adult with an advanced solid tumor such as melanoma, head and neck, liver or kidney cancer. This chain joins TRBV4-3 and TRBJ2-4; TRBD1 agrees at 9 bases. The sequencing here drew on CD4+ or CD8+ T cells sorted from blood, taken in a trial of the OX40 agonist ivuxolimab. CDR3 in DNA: TGCGCCAGCAGCCAAGGACAGGGGGGTACCAAAAACATTCAGTACTTC. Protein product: CASSQGQGGTKNIQYF.